Listed here are 14 T cell receptor beta chains from one sample, sequenced in a study of control samples from healthy donors and cancer patients. Profiled with immunoSEQ multiplex PCR; TCRdb holds only in-frame clones, not every one. The table has 70,000 or so clones, 89% seen once. Sequencing used PBMCs. Source of these receptors: a man in his sixties with lung cancer.

This clone appeared a single time. The V gene is TRBV11-2, the J gene TRBJ2-3; the D gene could be TRBD1 or TRBD2 (6 bases each). Germline V lookup: CDR1 SGHAT, CDR2 FQNNGV. The CDR3 spans 15 residues. Between the trimmed V and J ends, which lost 4 bases and 3 bases, there was a span of 14 bases. In DNA form, the CDR3 reads TGTGCCAGCAGCTGGGGGGCCGGGGGAACAGATACGCAGTATTTT. Its translation: CASSWGAGGTDTQYF.

The chain has TRBV11-2 and TRBJ1-1; weak D call: TRBD1 (5 bases). V was clipped by 4 bases and J by 2 bases, with 14 bases between them. Looked up from germline, CDR1 is SGHAT and CDR2 is FQNNGV. The CDR3 has 15 amino acids. CDR3 loop: CASSYDSLGNTEAFF. CDR3 coding DNA: TGTGCCAGCAGCTACGACAGTCTGGGAAACACTGAAGCTTTCTTT. Variable domain in full (rest from reference TRBV11-2 and TRBJ1-1): EAGVAQSPRYKIIEKRQSVAFWCNPISGHATLYWYQQILGQGPKLLIQFQNNGVVDDSQLPKDRFSAERLKGVDSTLKIQPAKLEDSAVYLCASSYDSLGNTEAFFGQGTRLTVV.

CDR3 DNA sequence: TGCGCCAGCAGCTTACAGGGGGCGAGGGACACTGAAGCTTTCTTT. Protein sequence: CASSLQGARDTEAFF. The chain is built from TRBV5-1 and TRBJ1-1, with 9 nucleotides matching TRBD1. This CDR3 has 15 amino acids. Germline V gene sequence: CDR1 SGHRS, CDR2 YFSETQ. Trimming took 2 bases from V and 3 from J; bases not matched to a gene: 5.

V and J are TRBV5-1 and TRBJ2-3; 11 bases line up with TRBD1. The CDR3 loop spans 15 amino acids. J gave up 5 bases and V 7 bases, and 9 bases lay outside the gene matches. Per the germline V gene, CDR1 is SGHRS and CDR2 is YFSETQ. The CDR3 here is CASHRGTGGGDTQYF. CDR3 DNA sequence: TGCGCCAGCCACCGCGGGACAGGGGGAGGAGATACGCAGTATTTT.

J is TRBJ1-3 and V is TRBV5-1; D gene uncertain. The CDR3 has 14 residues. The germline CDR1 and CDR2 sequences are SGHRS and YFSETQ. Trimming left V 4 bases short and J 2 bases short, with 10 bases between. CDR3 bases: TGCGCCAGCAGCCCTGGCGGGGCTGGAAACACCATATATTTT. This codes for CASSPGGAGNTIYF.

V and J are TRBV6-4 and TRBJ2-2, with a weak D call TRBD2 (5 bases). Between the trimmed V and J ends, which lost 6 bases and 4 bases, there was a span of 9 bases. This CDR3 region has 13 residues. Germline values: CDR1 MRHNA, CDR2 SNTAGT. CDR3 protein: CASRVRGTGELFF. CDR3 in DNA: TGTGCCAGCAGAGTACGGGGCACCGGGGAGCTGTTTTTT.

The chain recombines TRBV7-2 with TRBJ1-3; tentative D call: TRBD1 (5 bases). Between the trimmed V and J ends, which lost 5 bases and 0 bases, there was a span of 17 bases. Germline V gene lookup returns CDR1 SGHTA and CDR2 FQGNSA. CDR3 length: 17 amino acids. In nucleotides, the CDR3 is TGTGCCAGCAGCCCATATAGGGACCGGAGCTCTGGAAACACCATATATTTT. It encodes CASSPYRDRSSGNTIYF.

The CDR3 DNA reads as TGTGCCAGTAGTATCACAGGGGGCCGCACAGATACGCAGTATTTT. Translating gives CASSITGGRTDTQYF. The rearrangement links TRBV19 to TRBJ2-3; 9 bases fit TRBD1. This CDR3 has 15 amino acids. V dropped 3 bases and J dropped 1; count of bases not matched to a gene: 2. Germline V lookup: CDR1 LNHDA, CDR2 SQIVND (reference sequence).

This clone occurred once. The chain joins TRBV5-1 to TRBJ1-2; D gene unclear. Trimming took off 7 bases at V and 3 bases at J, with 7 bases between the two ends. Germline CDR1 is SGHRS and CDR2 is YFSETQ. This CDR3 has 11 residues. The CDR3 DNA reads as TGCGCCAGCGGCAACGACTATGGCTACACCTTC. This translates into CASGNDYGYTF.

This chain joins TRBV7-9 and TRBJ1-2; 8 positions match TRBD1. The CDR3 is made up of 16 amino acids. The V and J ends lost 4 bases and 2 bases, in that order; junction bases with no gene match: 9. Germline CDR1 is SEHNR and CDR2 is FQNEAQ (reference sequence). This CDR3 is CASSSRTGSVNYGYTF. DNA of the CDR3: TGTGCCAGCAGCTCCCGGACAGGGAGCGTGAACTATGGCTACACCTTC.

This clone occurred once. This chain uses TRBV4-1 with TRBJ1-2, with no clear D. The CDR3 is 13 residues long. Trimming stripped 0 bases from V and 5 bases from J, with 7 bases between. The germline gives CDR1 MGHRA, CDR2 YSYEKL. The CDR3 protein is CASSQEVRYGYTF. In nucleotides, the CDR3 is TGCGCCAGCAGCCAAGAGGTCAGGTATGGCTACACCTTC.

The gene calls are TRBV5-1 and TRBJ2-4, with D tentatively TRBD1 (7 bases). The CDR3 extends over 14 amino acids. The V gene's germline CDR1 is SGHRS and CDR2 YFSETQ. The ends were cut back, 0 bases at V and 13 bases at J, with 17 bases in the middle. The CDR3 spells CASSLDSAGQRQYF. Written as DNA, the CDR3 is TGCGCCAGCAGCTTGGATTCGGCGGGACAGAGACAGTACTTC. Filled out from reference TRBV5-1 and TRBJ2-4, the complete variable domain reads KAGVTQTPRYLIKTRGQQVTLSCSPISGHRSVSWYQQTPGQGLQFLFEYFSETQRNKGNFPGRFSGRQFSNSRSEMNVSTLELGDSALYLCASSLDSAGQRQYFGAGTRLSVL.

This clone was observed a handful of times. The CDR3 DNA sequence: TGTGCCACCAGCACAGATTATAGCAATCAGCCCCAGCATTTT. Translating gives CATSTDYSNQPQHF. The chain couples TRBV15 to TRBJ1-5, with no clear D. V lost 4 bases and J 0 bases, leaving 7 bases between the germline ends. This CDR3 is built from 14 residues. The germline V gene has CDR1 LNHNV and CDR2 YYDKDF (reference sequence).

The chain couples TRBV18 to TRBJ1-5; maybe TRBD1 (5 bases). The CDR3 extends over 15 amino acids. The germline V and J ends were trimmed by 5 bases and 4 bases, with 15 bases remaining between them. Germline V gene sequence: CDR1 KGHSH, CDR2 LQKENI. CDR3 coding DNA: TGTGCCAGCTCATCGACAGACAGACAGAATCAGCCCCAGCATTTT. It specifies CASSSTDRQNQPQHF. The whole variable domain, filled in from reference TRBV18 and TRBJ1-5, reads NAGVMQNPRHLVRRRGQEARLRCSPMKGHSHVYWYRQLPEEGLKFMVYLQKENIIDESGMPKERFSAEFPKEGPSILRIQQVVRGDSAAYFCASSSTDRQNQPQHFGDGTRLSIL.